This T cell receptor beta chain is drawn from a study of cytomegalovirus exposure and HLA in healthy donors. Remarks on this clone: Germline and junction disagree at one end, which may indicate a read error.

This CDR3 spans 15 amino acids. CDR1 and CDR2 (germline): SEHNR, FQNEAQ (reference sequence). With 60 Vbeta and 13 Jbeta primers, the PCR was carried out. Some clones are missing from TCRdb's copy, which holds only in-frame ones; the method was immunoSEQ multiplex PCR. Among 150,000 to 190,000 clones, about 75% were seen once, and the ten largest hold under 1.5%. The rearrangement joins TRBV7-9 to TRBJ1-1, with no clear D. The TCR comes from a man younger than 35 in good health and CMV-seronegative. Sequencing was done on a sample of PBMCs. CDR3 sequence reads: CSSSSSGSQNTEAFF. The CDR3 DNA is TGTTCCAGCAGCTCCTCCGGGAGCCAGAACACTGAAGCTTTCTTT.